The 11 T cell receptor beta chains in this list originate from one sample, sequenced in a study of tumor-infiltrating lymphocytes in oesophageal squamous cell carcinoma. TCRdb independently ran MiXCR on the PCR reads; one entry per CDR3 protein. Of about 13,000 distinct CDR3 sequences detected, approximately 58% appear once; the ten largest clones hold around 35%. The sequenced material came from esophageal tumor tissue. The receptors stem from a male donor with esophageal squamous cell carcinoma.

As to this clonotype: The CDR3 does not close with the conserved phenylalanine or tryptophan, likely indicating a read error. Because the CDR3's place on the DNA is in doubt, the DNA is left out and the CDR3 is given as listed by TCRdb. This chain connects TRBV11-1 to TRBJ2-5; the table's D call, TRBD2, was not checked against the DNA. The CDR3 sequence runs 17 residues, both termini included. The germline gives CDR1 SGHAT, CDR2 FQDESV (reference sequence). This CDR3 is CASSSRLVPYNEQFFGP.

By frequency in the sample, this clonotype is medium-sized. The chain couples TRBV12-3 or TRBV12-4 to TRBJ2-5; 8 bases are shared with TRBD2. V was clipped by 6 bases and J by 5 bases; unmatched bases: 5. The CDR3 sequence is 13 residues long. The CDR3 DNA reads as TGTGCCAGCAGATCCCGGGGGGGGGAGACCCAGTACTTC. Translation: CASRSRGGETQYF.

This chain uses TRBV7-6 with TRBJ2-1; 8 nucleotides match TRBD1. Germline V CDR1 and CDR2: SGHVS, FNYEAQ. The CDR3 has 15 residues. The J segment lost 6 bases and the V segment lost 4 bases, leaving 8 bases of the junction unmatched. The CDR3 DNA sequence: TGTGCCAGCAGCTCTCATGACAGGGGCATCAATGAGCAGTTCTTC. Protein product: CASSSHDRGINEQFF.

By its share, this clonotype is medium-sized (0.01 to 0.1%). The chain carries TRBV7-9 and TRBJ1-4; D might be TRBD1 (5 bases). Trimming shortened V by 2 bases and J by 8 bases, and 15 bases separated the two germline ends. CDR1 and CDR2 (germline): SEHNR, FQNEAQ (reference sequence). The CDR3 is 15 residues long. For the CDR3, the DNA is TGTGCCAGCAGCTTAAGGAGCCAGGGAAACGAAAAACTGTTTTTT. It encodes CASSLRSQGNEKLFF.

This clonotype occurred many times. The chain employs TRBV27 and TRBJ2-3, with TRBD2 identical over 7 bases. The germline V gene encodes CDR1 MNHEY and CDR2 SMNVEV (reference sequence). CDR3 length: 12 amino acids. V was clipped by 8 bases and J by 4 bases; unmatched bases: 3. The CDR3 DNA is TGTGCCAGCGGCACTAGCGCAGATACGCAGTATTTT. This codes for CASGTSADTQYF.

This chain joins TRBV6-6 and TRBJ1-5; possibly TRBD1 for D (5 bases). Germline V gene sequence: CDR1 MNHNY, CDR2 SVGAGI (reference sequence). Trimming shortened V by 6 bases and J by 3 bases, and 15 bases separated the two germline ends. The CDR3 has 15 residues. CDR3 region: CASRSGTQINQPQHF. The CDR3 DNA sequence: TGTGCCAGCAGAAGCGGGACGCAGATCAATCAGCCCCAGCATTTT.

The CDR3 coding sequence is TGTGCTAGTGCCCAGGATGTAAGCACAGATACGCAGTATTTT. This gives the protein CASAQDVSTDTQYF. This chain uses TRBV12-5 with TRBJ2-3; D gene ambiguous. CDR3 length equals 14 residues. The V and J ends lost 7 bases and 0 bases respectively, with 11 bases between them. Per germline, CDR1 LGHNT and CDR2 FRNRAP.

This clonotype was counted ten times or more. This sequence joins TRBV7-6 and TRBJ2-1; no reliable D call. Germline V gene lookup returns CDR1 SGHVS and CDR2 FNYEAQ. Trimming removed 5 bases from V and 11 bases from J, with 16 bases in between. This CDR3 comprises 13 residues. The DNA of the CDR3 is TGTGCCAGCAGCCCCCCTATTGCACAACAGCAGTTCTTC. This codes for CASSPPIAQQQFF.

This chain links TRBV6-1 with TRBJ2-4; possibly TRBD1 for D (5 bases). The last part of the DNA fits TRBJ2-5 better; the J call may be wrong. Per the germline V gene, CDR1 is MNHNS and CDR2 is SASEGT. This CDR3 spans 13 amino acids. The CDR3 bases are TGTGCCAGCAGTGACAGGGTTGGTGAGACCCAGTACTTC. Protein sequence: CASSDRVGETQYF.

On this clonotype itself: In this CDR3 the conserved last residue, phenylalanine or tryptophan, is missing, so a read error is likely. No DNA is shown, since the ends of the CDR3 on it are uncertain; the CDR3 is the one TCRdb lists. The V gene is TRBV6-5, the J gene TRBJ2-5; TRBD1 was called by the table and not checked on the DNA. Germline V lookup: CDR1 MNHEY, CDR2 SVGAGI. The CDR3 is 17 amino acids long, termini counted. The CDR3 is CASSYRGTTNSPLHFGN.

The chain has TRBV7-3 and TRBJ2-1; a weak D match, TRBD1 (5 bases). This CDR3 is built from 15 residues. V was cut by 2 bases and J by 8 bases, with 16 bases left in between. Per the germline V gene, CDR1 is SGHTA and CDR2 is FQGTGA. The CDR3 loop is CASSLGSDWGYEQFF. CDR3 nucleotide sequence: TGTGCCAGCAGCTTAGGGTCTGACTGGGGCTATGAGCAGTTCTTC.